The clone carrying this T cell receptor (beta chain) was detected many times. The antigen is unknown. From RNA transcripts, TCR beta CDR3 regions were amplified. TCR CDR3 regions were first amplified by RT-PCR with HTBI primers. TCRdb analysed the multiplex PCR reads with MiXCR anew, one entry per CDR3 protein. The data contain about 410,000 distinct CDR3 sequences, under 15% of them seen just once; the ten biggest clones take up about 12%. This entry belongs to a study of T cells in Graves' hyperthyroidism and ophthalmopathy. General study points: From stable hyperthyroidism, ophthalmopathy was set apart by a 13 V-J model. Model-based prediction identified ophthalmopathy a median about 7 months prior to its onset.

Each ophthalmopathy patient scored at least 3 on the Clinical Activity Score and at least 4 on NOSPECS grade, with duration under 3 months. Clinicians diagnosed patients from clinical symptoms, serum thyroxine and TRAb, thyroid ultrasound and orbital computed tomography. The length of the CDR3 is 12 residues. The ends were cut back, 8 bases at V and 2 bases at J, with 8 bases in the middle. The V gene's germline CDR1 is ENHRY and CDR2 SYGVKD. This receptor was obtained from a man between 18 and 29 years old with Graves' ophthalmopathy. Sequenced sample: blood. The chain links TRBV10-3 to TRBJ2-3, with D unresolved. The CDR3 nucleotides are TGTGCCATCGAGAACAACACAGATACGCAGTATTTT. Translated, it gives CAIENNTDTQYF.